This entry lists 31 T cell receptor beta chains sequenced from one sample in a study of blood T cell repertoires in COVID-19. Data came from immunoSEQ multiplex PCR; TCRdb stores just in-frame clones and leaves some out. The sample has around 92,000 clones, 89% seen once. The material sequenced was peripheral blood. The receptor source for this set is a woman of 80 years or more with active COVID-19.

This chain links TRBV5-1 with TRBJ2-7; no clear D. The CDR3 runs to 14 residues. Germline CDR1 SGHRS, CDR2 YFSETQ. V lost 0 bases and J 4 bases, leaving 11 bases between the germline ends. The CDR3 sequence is CASSLGSSLYEQYF. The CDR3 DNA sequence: TGCGCCAGCAGCTTGGGTAGCAGCTTGTACGAGCAGTACTTC.

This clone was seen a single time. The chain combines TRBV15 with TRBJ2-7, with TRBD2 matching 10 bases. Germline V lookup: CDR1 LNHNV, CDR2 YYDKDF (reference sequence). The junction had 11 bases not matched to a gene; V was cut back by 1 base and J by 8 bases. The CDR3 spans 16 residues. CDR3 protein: CATSRVSVLAGEQQYF. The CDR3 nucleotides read TGTGCCACCAGCAGAGTTTCTGTCCTAGCGGGAGAACAGCAGTACTTC. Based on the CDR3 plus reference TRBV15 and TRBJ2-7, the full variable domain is DAMVIQNPRYQVTQFGKPVTLSCSQTLNHNVMYWYQQKSSQAPKLLFHYYDKDFNNEADTPDNFQSRRPNTSFCFLDIRSPGLGDTAMYLCATSRVSVLAGEQQYFGPGTRLTVT.

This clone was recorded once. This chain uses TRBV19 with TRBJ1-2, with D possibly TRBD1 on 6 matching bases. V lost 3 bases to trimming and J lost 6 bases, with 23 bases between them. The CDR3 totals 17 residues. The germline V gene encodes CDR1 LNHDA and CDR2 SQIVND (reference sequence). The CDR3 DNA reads TGTGCCAGTAGTATCGGTTCTTACAGGGCTTTCCATCATGGCTACACCTTC. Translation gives CASSIGSYRAFHHGYTF.

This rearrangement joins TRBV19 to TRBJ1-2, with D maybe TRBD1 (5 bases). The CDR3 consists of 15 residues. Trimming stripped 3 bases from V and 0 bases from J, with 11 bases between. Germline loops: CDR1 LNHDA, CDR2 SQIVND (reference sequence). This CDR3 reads CASSIDSRPNYGYTF. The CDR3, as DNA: TGTGCCAGTAGTATTGACAGCCGCCCTAACTATGGCTACACCTTC.

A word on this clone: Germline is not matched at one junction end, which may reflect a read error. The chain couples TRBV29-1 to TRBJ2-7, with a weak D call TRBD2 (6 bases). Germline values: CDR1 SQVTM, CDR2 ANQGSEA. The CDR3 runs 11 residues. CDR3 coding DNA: TGCAGCACCGGGAGCTCCCGGACATCAGACTTC. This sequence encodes CSTGSSRTSDF.

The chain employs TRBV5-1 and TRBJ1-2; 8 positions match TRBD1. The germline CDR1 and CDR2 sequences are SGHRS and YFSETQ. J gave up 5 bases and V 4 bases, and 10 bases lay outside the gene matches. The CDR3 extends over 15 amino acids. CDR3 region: CASSPDAGGLYGYTF. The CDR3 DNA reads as TGCGCCAGCAGCCCGGATGCAGGGGGCCTTTATGGCTACACCTTC.

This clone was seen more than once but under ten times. Here the CDR3 DNA reads TGTGCCAGCAGCTCCCGGACAGGAGAAAACACCATATATTTT. Its protein is CASSSRTGENTIYF. The chain joins TRBV5-4 to TRBJ1-3, with 7 positions matching TRBD1. The V gene end was trimmed by 3 bases and the J gene end by 6 bases; junction bases not matched to a gene: 6. Germline-derived CDR1 and CDR2 are SGHNT and YYREEE (reference sequence). The CDR3 length is 14 residues.

The CDR3 protein is CASSASGRLGEQFF. DNA of the CDR3: TGTGCCAGCAGTGCTAGCGGGAGGTTGGGTGAGCAGTTCTTC. This chain joins TRBV28 and TRBJ2-1; 11 nucleotides line up with TRBD2. CDR1 and CDR2 from the germline V gene are MDHEN and SYDVKM. This CDR3 region has 14 residues. The V gene end was trimmed by 5 bases and the J gene end by 9 bases; junction bases not matched to a gene: 6. Variable domain in full (rest from reference TRBV28 and TRBJ2-1): DVKVTQSSRYLVKRTGEKVFLECVQDMDHENMFWYRQDPGLGLRLIYFSYDVKMKEKGDIPEGYSVSREKKERFSLILESASTNQTSMYLCASSASGRLGEQFFGPGTRLTVL.

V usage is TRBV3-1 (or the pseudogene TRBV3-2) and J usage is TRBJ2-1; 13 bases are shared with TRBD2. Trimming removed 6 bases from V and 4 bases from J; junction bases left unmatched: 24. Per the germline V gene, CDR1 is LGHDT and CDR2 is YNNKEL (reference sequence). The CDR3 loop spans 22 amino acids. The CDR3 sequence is CASRHRQGRRPGTSGIYNEQFF. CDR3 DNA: TGTGCCAGCAGGCATAGACAGGGGCGACGTCCCGGGACTAGCGGGATATACAATGAGCAGTTCTTC.

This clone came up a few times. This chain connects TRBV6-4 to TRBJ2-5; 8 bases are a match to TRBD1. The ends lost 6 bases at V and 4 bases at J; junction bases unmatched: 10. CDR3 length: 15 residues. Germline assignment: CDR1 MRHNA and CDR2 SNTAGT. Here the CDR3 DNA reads TGTGCCAGCAGATTAGGTGCAGGGGGCGGAGAGACCCAGTACTTC. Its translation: CASRLGAGGGETQYF.

CDR3 in amino acids: CSARGEGQETQYF. The CDR3 DNA follows: TGCAGCGCTCGAGGGGAGGGCCAAGAGACCCAGTACTTC. The chain combines TRBV29-1 with TRBJ2-5; 7 nucleotides agree with TRBD2. Unmatched junction bases numbered 6, after V lost 7 bases and J lost 1 base. CDR1 is SQVTM and CDR2 is ANQGSEA in the germline V gene. The CDR3 is 13 amino acids.

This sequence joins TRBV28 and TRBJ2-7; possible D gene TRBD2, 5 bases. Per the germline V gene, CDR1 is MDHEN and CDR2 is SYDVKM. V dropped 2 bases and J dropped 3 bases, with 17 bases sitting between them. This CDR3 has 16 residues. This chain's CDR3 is CASSLPPRLTIYEQYF. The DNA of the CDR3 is TGTGCCAGCAGTTTACCTCCGAGACTAACAATCTACGAGCAGTACTTC.

The CDR3 DNA follows: TGCGCCAGCAGCCAAGCGGACAGGGAACATGAAGCTTTCTTT. Translation gives CASSQADREHEAFF. This sequence joins TRBV4-3 and TRBJ1-1; 8 bases are a match to TRBD1. The germline V gene has CDR1 LGHNA and CDR2 YSLEER. The CDR3 is 14 amino acids. The V gene end was trimmed by 1 base and the J gene end by 7 bases; junction bases not matched to a gene: 5.

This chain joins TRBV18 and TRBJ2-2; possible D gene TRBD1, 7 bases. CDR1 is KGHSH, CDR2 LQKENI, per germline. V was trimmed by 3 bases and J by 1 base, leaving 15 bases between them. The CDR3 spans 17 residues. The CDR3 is CASSPPRGTENTGELFF. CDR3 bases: TGTGCCAGCTCACCGCCCCGGGGGACAGAGAACACCGGGGAGCTGTTTTTT. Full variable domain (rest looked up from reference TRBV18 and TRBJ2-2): NAGVMQNPRHLVRRRGQEARLRCSPMKGHSHVYWYRQLPEEGLKFMVYLQKENIIDESGMPKERFSAEFPKEGPSILRIQQVVRGDSAAYFCASSPPRGTENTGELFFGEGSRLTVL.

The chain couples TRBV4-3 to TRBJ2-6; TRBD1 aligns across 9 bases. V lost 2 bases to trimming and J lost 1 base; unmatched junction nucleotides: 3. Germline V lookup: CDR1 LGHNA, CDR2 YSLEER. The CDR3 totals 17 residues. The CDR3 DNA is TGCGCCAGCAGCCAACGGGACAGGGATTCTGGGGCCAACGTCCTGACTTTC. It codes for CASSQRDRDSGANVLTF.

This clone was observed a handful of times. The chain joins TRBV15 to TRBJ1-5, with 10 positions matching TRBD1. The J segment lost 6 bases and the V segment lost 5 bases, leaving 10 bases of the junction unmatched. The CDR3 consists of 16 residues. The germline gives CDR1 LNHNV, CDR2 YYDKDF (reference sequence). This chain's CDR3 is CATSARDRGGGQPQHF. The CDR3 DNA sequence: TGTGCCACCAGCGCAAGGGACAGGGGTGGGGGTCAGCCCCAGCATTTT.

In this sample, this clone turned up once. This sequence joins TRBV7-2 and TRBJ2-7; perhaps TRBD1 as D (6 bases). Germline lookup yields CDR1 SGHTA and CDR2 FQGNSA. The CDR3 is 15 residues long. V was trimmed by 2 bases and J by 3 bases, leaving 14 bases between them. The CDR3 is CASSLRTGKSYEQYF. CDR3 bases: TGTGCCAGCAGCTTAAGAACAGGGAAAAGCTACGAGCAGTACTTC.

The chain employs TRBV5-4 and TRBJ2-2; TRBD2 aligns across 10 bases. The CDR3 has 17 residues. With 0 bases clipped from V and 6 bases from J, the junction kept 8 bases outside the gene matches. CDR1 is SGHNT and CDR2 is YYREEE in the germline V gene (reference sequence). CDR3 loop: CASSLGASGSEAGELFF. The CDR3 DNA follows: TGTGCCAGCAGCTTGGGCGCTAGCGGGAGCGAGGCCGGGGAGCTGTTTTTT. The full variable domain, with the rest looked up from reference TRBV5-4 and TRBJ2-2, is ETGVTQSPTHLIKTRGQQVTLRCSSQSGHNTVSWYQQALGQGPQFIFQYYREEENGRGNFPPRFSGLQFPNYSSELNVNALELDDSALYLCASSLGASGSEAGELFFGEGSRLTVL.

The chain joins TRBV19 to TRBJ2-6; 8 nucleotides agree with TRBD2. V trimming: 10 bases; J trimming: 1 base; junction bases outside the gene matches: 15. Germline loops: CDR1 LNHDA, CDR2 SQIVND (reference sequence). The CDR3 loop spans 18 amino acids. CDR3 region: CATSGRGGAVSGANVLTF. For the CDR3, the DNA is TGTGCCACGAGCGGACGGGGGGGCGCGGTTTCTGGGGCCAACGTCCTGACTTTC.

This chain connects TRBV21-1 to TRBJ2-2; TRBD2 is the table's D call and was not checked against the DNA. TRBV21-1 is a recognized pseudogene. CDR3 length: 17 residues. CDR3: CATLGSSGRVDTGELFF. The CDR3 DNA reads TGTGCCACCCTTGGGTCTAGCGGGAGGGTCGACACCGGGGAGCTGTTTTTT.

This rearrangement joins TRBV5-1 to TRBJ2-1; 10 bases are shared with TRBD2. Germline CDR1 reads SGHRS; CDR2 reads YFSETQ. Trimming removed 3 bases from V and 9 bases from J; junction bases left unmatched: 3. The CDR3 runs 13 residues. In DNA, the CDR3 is TGCGCCAGCAGCTACGGGACTAGCGCTGAGCAGTTCTTC. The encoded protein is CASSYGTSAEQFF.

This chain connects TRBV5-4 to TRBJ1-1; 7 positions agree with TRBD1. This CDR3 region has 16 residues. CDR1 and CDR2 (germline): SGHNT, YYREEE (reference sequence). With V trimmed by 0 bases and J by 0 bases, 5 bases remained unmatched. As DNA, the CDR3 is TGTGCCAGCAGCTTGGGCAGGGGGTCCATGAACACTGAAGCTTTCTTT. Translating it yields CASSLGRGSMNTEAFF.

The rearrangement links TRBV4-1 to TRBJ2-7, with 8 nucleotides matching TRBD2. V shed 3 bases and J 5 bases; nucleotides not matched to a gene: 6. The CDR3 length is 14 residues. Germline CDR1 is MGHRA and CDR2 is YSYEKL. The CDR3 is CASSHSSGSDEQYF. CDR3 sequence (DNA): TGCGCCAGCAGCCACTCTAGCGGGTCCGACGAGCAGTACTTC.

CDR3 bases: TGTGCCAGCTCACCAAGCGAGAATCAGCCCCAGCATTTT. This sequence encodes CASSPSENQPQHF. The gene calls are TRBV18 and TRBJ1-5, with D unresolved. Trimming left V 2 bases short and J 4 bases short, with 6 bases between. The CDR3 covers 13 residues. The germline V gene encodes CDR1 KGHSH and CDR2 LQKENI.

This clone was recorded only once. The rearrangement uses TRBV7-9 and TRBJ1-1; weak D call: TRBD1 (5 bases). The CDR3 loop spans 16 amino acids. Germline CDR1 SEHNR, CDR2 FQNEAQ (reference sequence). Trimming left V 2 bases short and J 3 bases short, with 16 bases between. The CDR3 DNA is TGTGCCAGCAGCTTAAATCGCGGGGGTTTATACACTGAAGCTTTCTTT. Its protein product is CASSLNRGGLYTEAFF.

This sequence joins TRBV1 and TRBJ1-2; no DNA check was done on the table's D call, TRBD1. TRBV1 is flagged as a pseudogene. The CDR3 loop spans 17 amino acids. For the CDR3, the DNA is TGCACCAGCAGCCAAGATTATTTACCCCAGGGGTACTATGGCTACACCTTC. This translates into CTSSQDYLPQGYYGYTF.

The CDR3 nucleotides are TGTGCCAGCAGGCAAGCGGGAGATACGCAGTATTTT. It codes for CASRQAGDTQYF. The genes are TRBV2 and TRBJ2-3; possible D gene TRBD2, 6 bases. This CDR3 spans 12 amino acids. Trimming took off 6 bases at V and 5 bases at J, with 9 bases between the two ends. In germline, CDR1 is SNHLY, CDR2 FYNNEI.

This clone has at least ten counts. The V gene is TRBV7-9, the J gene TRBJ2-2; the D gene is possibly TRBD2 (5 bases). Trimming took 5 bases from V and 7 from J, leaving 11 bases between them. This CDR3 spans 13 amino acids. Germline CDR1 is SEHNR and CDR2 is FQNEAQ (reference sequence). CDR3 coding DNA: TGTGCCAGCAGCCTCTCCGGAGGCGGGGAGCTGTTTTTT. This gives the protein CASSLSGGGELFF.

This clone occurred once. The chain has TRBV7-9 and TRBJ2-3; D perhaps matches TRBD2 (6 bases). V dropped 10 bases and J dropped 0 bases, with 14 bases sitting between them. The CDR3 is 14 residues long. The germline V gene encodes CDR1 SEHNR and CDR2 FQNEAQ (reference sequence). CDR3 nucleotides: TGTGCCACCACGGGAGTCTTTAGCACAGATACGCAGTATTTT. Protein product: CATTGVFSTDTQYF.

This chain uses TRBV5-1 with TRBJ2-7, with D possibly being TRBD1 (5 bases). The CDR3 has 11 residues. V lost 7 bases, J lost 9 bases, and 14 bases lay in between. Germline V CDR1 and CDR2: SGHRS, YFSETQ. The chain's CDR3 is CASSQGQGQYF. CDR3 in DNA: TGCGCCAGCTCCCAAGGGCAGGGGCAGTACTTC.

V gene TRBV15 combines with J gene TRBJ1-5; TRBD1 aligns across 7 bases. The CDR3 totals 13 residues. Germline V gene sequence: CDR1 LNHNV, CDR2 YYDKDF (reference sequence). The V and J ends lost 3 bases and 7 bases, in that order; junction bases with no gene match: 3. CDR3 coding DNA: TGTGCCACCAGCAGGCAGGGGGGCCAGCCCCAGCATTTT. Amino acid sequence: CATSRQGGQPQHF.